This T cell receptor (beta chain) was sequenced for a study of blood T cell repertoires in COVID-19 (dated by TCRdb to 2020 to 2021). Turning to the overall study: The collaborator samples originated in the United States, Italy and Spain and spanned the acute and convalescent phases of COVID-19. The prospective study material was composed of cDNA or gDNA derived from T cells, B-cell-depleted T cells, or PBMCs. The repertoires were released in a freely available public database intended as a resource for research on the immune response to SARS-CoV-2. Nearly every sample came with metadata listing a de-identified subject ID, COVID-19 status, age in years and sex. Samples came from the ongoing ImmuneRACE study (first 160 participants) plus 1,254 subjects from 6 global collaborators. The dataset comprised deeply sampled blood TCRbeta repertoires from subjects exposed to, actively infected with, or recovered from COVID-19. Where HLA class I and class II types were available, the types were taken from metadata supplied by the sample provider, not from assay-based typing. General study outcomes and caveats: The amount of clinical and demographic metadata varied by source and participant and was provided uncurated.

About this clone itself: Its antigen remains unidentified. Base qualities are missing; no much larger clone stands one base away.

Based on the germline V gene (reference sequence), the CDR1 and CDR2 sequences are LNHNV and YYDKDF. V was cut back by 1 base and J by 2 bases, leaving a gap of 12 bases between them. CDR3 length: 15 amino acids, cysteine to phenylalanine. The read is trimmed to its CDR3 DNA, 45 bases read in frame from base 1. The immunoSEQ Assay, a bias-controlled multiplex PCR, was used to amplify TCRbeta CDR3 regions from genomic DNA. As for the original processing: Within the assay, amplification of reference gene primers was used to estimate how many nucleated cells each sample contained. Sequence reads were collapsed and filtered to measure the absolute abundance of every unique TCRbeta CDR3 rearrangement. Productive Simpson clonality was computed per sample as the square root of Simpson's diversity index over productive rearrangements. In its TCRdb copy, this immuneACCESS table keeps in-frame sequences only and misses some clones. Where compared with another copy, unresolved V genes explain less than half of these, and the others have no known cause. That table supplies the V and J calls and clone size; D and trimming were determined from the DNA. For this sample the table gives some 70,000 clones, of which 80% were detected only once. The top ten constitute less than 15% of the sample.

Collaborating institutions collected whole blood in K2EDTA tubes following their own protocols. For TCRbeta analysis, collaborators shipped samples in one of three forms: frozen whole blood, isolated PBMCs, or DNA extracted from either of those sample types. The sequenced material came from peripheral blood. The TCR was taken from a human donor in a cohort sampled during active COVID-19. The V and J genes are TRBV15 and TRBJ2-7, with TRBD1 perhaps the D gene, on 6 matching bases. The sequenced DNA is TGTGCCACCAGCAGAGCAAGGACAGATCCCTACGAGCAGTACTTC. This is translated as CATSRARTDPYEQYF.